Below, 22 T cell receptor beta chains from the same sample are listed, as sequenced in a study of OX40 agonist ivuxolimab in advanced cancers. The protocol was immunoSEQ multiplex PCR, while the TCRdb copy is restricted to in-frame clones and leaves out a portion. This sample yields tens of thousands of clones, of which approximately 87% are seen a single time; 5.5% to 7.5% belongs to the top ten. Sequencing was performed on CD4+ or CD8+ T cells sorted from blood, taken in a trial of the OX40 agonist ivuxolimab. Receptors originate from an adult with an advanced solid tumor such as melanoma, head and neck, liver or kidney cancer.

The chain employs TRBV10-3 and TRBJ1-2, with TRBD1 matching 9 bases. The trim removed 4 bases at V and 4 bases at J, leaving 7 bases unmatched. CDR1 ENHRY and CDR2 SYGVKD come from the germline V gene. CDR3 length: 15 amino acids. CDR3 DNA: TGTGCCATCAGTGCACCGGGACAGGGTCCCTATGGCTACACCTTC. Its protein product is CAISAPGQGPYGYTF.

The chain carries TRBV7-9 and TRBJ2-1, with D possibly TRBD2 on 6 matching bases. The CDR3 runs 15 residues. CDR1 is SEHNR and CDR2 is FQNEAQ in the germline V gene (reference sequence). V was shortened by 5 bases and J by 3 bases, with 14 bases between the two germline ends. CDR3 DNA: TGTGCCAGCAGCAGCAGGGACTTCCACTACAATGAGCAGTTCTTC. It is translated as CASSSRDFHYNEQFF.

The chain has TRBV7-6 and TRBJ1-2; 11 nucleotides match TRBD1. The CDR3 totals 16 residues. The V gene end was trimmed by 1 base and the J gene end by 8 bases; junction bases not matched to a gene: 9. CDR1 SGHVS and CDR2 FNYEAQ come from the germline V gene. CDR3 in DNA: TGTGCCAGCAGCTTAGGTTCCGGACAGGGGGCTGGAGGCTACACCTTC. It codes for CASSLGSGQGAGGYTF.

The V and J genes are TRBV7-2 and TRBJ2-3, with 7 bases identical to TRBD2. CDR1 SGHTA and CDR2 FQGNSA come from the germline V gene. The trim removed 0 bases at V and 1 base at J, leaving 4 bases unmatched. This CDR3 comprises 16 residues. This CDR3 reads CASSLAGGGGTDTQYF. CDR3 in DNA: TGTGCCAGCAGCTTAGCGGGCGGGGGAGGCACAGATACGCAGTATTTT. Based on the CDR3 plus reference TRBV7-2 and TRBJ2-3, the full variable domain is GAGVSQSPSNKVTEKGKDVELRCDPISGHTALYWYRQSLGQGLEFLIYFQGNSAPDKSGLPSDRFSAERTGGSVSTLTIQRTQQEDSAVYLCASSLAGGGGTDTQYFGPGTRLTVL.

As for this clone: One end of the junction is discordant with germline, which a read error may explain. This chain links TRBV5-1 with TRBJ1-5, with D perhaps matching TRBD1 (5 bases). Germline V gives CDR1 SGHRS, CDR2 YFSETQ. This CDR3 spans 15 amino acids. The CDR3, as DNA: TGCGCCAGCAGCTTGGACGGGGGTAGCGATCAGCCCCAGCATTTT. This codes for CASSLDGGSDQPQHF. The whole variable domain, filled in from reference TRBV5-1 and TRBJ1-5, reads KAGVTQTPRYLIKTRGQQVTLSCSPISGHRSVSWYQQTPGQGLQFLFEYFSETQRNKGNFPGRFSGRQFSNSRSEMNVSTLELGDSALYLCASSLDGGSDQPQHFGDGTRLSIL.

CDR3 protein: CASSLKLQETQYF. CDR3 DNA: TGCGCCAGCAGCTTGAAACTTCAAGAGACCCAGTACTTC. This chain joins TRBV5-1 and TRBJ2-5, with D hard to call. The length of the CDR3 is 13 residues. V dropped 1 base and J dropped 2 bases, with 6 bases sitting between them. Per the germline V gene, CDR1 is SGHRS and CDR2 is YFSETQ.

V gene TRBV6-5 combines with J gene TRBJ1-6, with no clear D. Germline-derived CDR1 and CDR2 are MNHEY and SVGAGI. Trimming stripped 6 bases from V and 10 bases from J, with 10 bases between. The CDR3 has 12 amino acids. CDR3 nucleotide sequence: TGTGCCAGCAGACCTGGAGGGTCACCCCTCCACTTT. This sequence encodes CASRPGGSPLHF.

The chain links TRBV30 to TRBJ1-2; 7 bases are a match to TRBD1. Germline V gives CDR1 GTSNPN, CDR2 SVGIG (reference sequence). There are 11 residues in the CDR3. Trimming took 8 bases from V and 7 from J; bases not matched to a gene: 7. CDR3 DNA: TGTGCCCTAGAGGGGGCAGGTGGCTACACCTTC. It specifies CALEGAGGYTF.

This chain joins TRBV27 and TRBJ2-1; TRBD2 aligns across 10 bases. Germline V CDR1 and CDR2: MNHEY, SMNVEV (reference sequence). The CDR3 extends over 18 amino acids. The junction had 14 bases not matched to a gene; V was cut back by 6 bases and J by 3 bases. The CDR3 bases are TGTGCCAGCAGCATCTTAGCGGGAGGCACCGCTATCTACAATGAGCAGTTCTTC. Amino acids: CASSILAGGTAIYNEQFF.

V usage is TRBV10-3 and J usage is TRBJ1-2, with D unclear. Germline CDR1 is ENHRY and CDR2 is SYGVKD. The CDR3 has 12 residues. V lost 6 bases to trimming and J lost 2 bases, with 7 bases between them. The CDR3 region has the DNA TGTGCCATCAGAGCGGAGAACTATGGCTACACCTTC. Protein: CAIRAENYGYTF.

The chain employs TRBV28 and TRBJ1-5; 7 positions agree with TRBD1. The CDR3 sequence is 17 residues long. Germline V lookup: CDR1 MDHEN, CDR2 SYDVKM. With V trimmed by 2 bases and J by 2 bases, 9 bases remained unmatched. In nucleotides, the CDR3 is TGTGCCAGCAGTTTAGGCGTTTGGACAGGTGGCAATCAGCCCCAGCATTTT. Protein: CASSLGVWTGGNQPQHF.

This chain joins TRBV6-5 and TRBJ1-2; D is perhaps TRBD1 (5 bases). Trimming stripped 4 bases from V and 1 base from J, with 13 bases between. The CDR3 spans 15 residues. Germline V gene sequence: CDR1 MNHEY, CDR2 SVGAGI. The CDR3 sequence: CASSFDSSINYGYTF. CDR3 nucleotides: TGTGCCAGCAGTTTTGACAGTTCTATTAACTATGGCTACACCTTC.

The rearrangement uses TRBV7-3 and TRBJ2-7, with 7 nucleotides matching TRBD1. V gave up 5 bases and J gave up 1 base; unmatched junction bases: 11. The germline V gene encodes CDR1 SGHTA and CDR2 FQGTGA. CDR3 length equals 16 residues. The CDR3 loop reads CASSLVLETGSYEQYF. CDR3 nucleotides: TGTGCCAGCAGCCTAGTGTTGGAGACAGGGTCCTACGAGCAGTACTTC.

As regards this clone: One junction end does not reproduce the germline sequence, and a read error may be involved. The chain combines TRBV27 with TRBJ2-5; D possibly corresponds to TRBD1 (6 bases). Germline values: CDR1 MNHEY, CDR2 SMNVEV (reference sequence). This CDR3 is built from 13 residues. CDR3 residues: CASSLWGQETEYF. For the CDR3, the DNA is TGTGCCAGCAGCCTCTGGGGGCAAGAGACCGAGTACTTC.

The chain joins TRBV5-1 to TRBJ2-2; D is possibly TRBD2 (6 bases). The CDR3 length is 16 residues. Germline CDR1 is SGHRS and CDR2 is YFSETQ. V lost 2 bases, J lost 5 bases, and 16 bases lay in between. CDR3 in DNA: TGCGCCAGCAGCTTACCTACACTAGCAGGGACCGGGGAGCTGTTTTTT. Translating gives CASSLPTLAGTGELFF.

A few counts support this clone. The chain has TRBV9 and TRBJ2-1; D might be TRBD2 (6 bases). The CDR3 totals 16 residues. V dropped 1 base and J dropped 0 bases, with 11 bases sitting between them. Germline CDR1 is SGDLS and CDR2 is YYNGEE. CDR3 amino acids: CASSVRVGGSYNEQFF. The CDR3 DNA follows: TGTGCCAGCAGCGTAAGAGTGGGAGGCTCCTACAATGAGCAGTTCTTC.

The gene calls are TRBV28 and TRBJ1-1; 7 bases are shared with TRBD1. Germline-derived CDR1 and CDR2 are MDHEN and SYDVKM. With 6 bases clipped from V and 2 bases from J, the junction kept 9 bases outside the gene matches. The CDR3 runs to 15 residues. The CDR3 DNA reads TGTGCCAGCAGCACCACCCACAGGGGAAACACTGAAGCTTTCTTT. It is translated as CASSTTHRGNTEAFF.

The genes are TRBV18 and TRBJ1-1; maybe TRBD1 (5 bases). CDR3 size: 14 residues. CDR1 and CDR2 from the germline V gene are KGHSH and LQKENI. The V gene lost 3 bases and the J gene lost 3 bases, with 11 bases spanning the gap. Here the CDR3 reads CASSPAGTDTEAFF. Written as DNA, the CDR3 is TGTGCCAGCTCACCGGCCGGGACGGACACTGAAGCTTTCTTT.

The V gene is TRBV7-9, the J gene TRBJ2-3; 10 bases line up with TRBD1. This CDR3 has 16 amino acids. V lost 5 bases to trimming and J lost 0 bases; unmatched junction nucleotides: 5. The germline gives CDR1 SEHNR, CDR2 FQNEAQ (reference sequence). The CDR3 DNA follows: TGTGCCAGCAGCCCGGACAGGGGGGGAAGCACAGATACGCAGTATTTT. Its protein is CASSPDRGGSTDTQYF.

This clone has just one count. The chain recombines TRBV5-1 with TRBJ2-5; D perhaps matches TRBD2 (7 bases). The end of the DNA fits TRBJ2-7 better, so the J call may be wrong. The germline V gene encodes CDR1 SGHRS and CDR2 YFSETQ. The CDR3 sequence is 14 residues long. The DNA of the CDR3 is TGCGCCAGCAGCGTAAGGGGGGGCTCCTACGAGCAGTACTTC. Amino acids: CASSVRGGSYEQYF.

This clone was detected a few times. V usage is TRBV7-9 and J usage is TRBJ2-5; 12 nucleotides agree with TRBD1. Germline values: CDR1 SEHNR, CDR2 FQNEAQ (reference sequence). CDR3 length equals 15 residues. Germline trimming cut 6 bases from V and 5 bases from J; bases unmatched to any gene: 7. CDR3 sequence reads: CASRDRDRGPETQYF. CDR3 nucleotide sequence: TGTGCCAGCAGGGACCGGGACAGGGGGCCCGAGACCCAGTACTTC.

In its sample, this clone was seen a few times. V usage is TRBV30 and J usage is TRBJ1-4; 10 bases map to TRBD1. The CDR3 consists of 14 residues. From germline, CDR1 is GTSNPN and CDR2 SVGIG (reference sequence). Trimming at V came to 3 bases and at J to 7 bases, leaving 5 bases not matched to a gene. CDR3 amino acids: CAWRTTGGGEKLFF. DNA of the CDR3: TGTGCCTGGAGGACGACAGGGGGCGGTGAAAAACTGTTTTTT. Full variable domain (missing parts from reference TRBV30 and TRBJ1-4): SQTIHQWPATLVQPVGSPLSLECTVEGTSNPNLYWYRQAAGRGLQLLFYSVGIGQISSEVPQNLSASRPQDRQFILSSKKLLLSDSGFYLCAWRTTGGGEKLFFGSGTQLSVL.